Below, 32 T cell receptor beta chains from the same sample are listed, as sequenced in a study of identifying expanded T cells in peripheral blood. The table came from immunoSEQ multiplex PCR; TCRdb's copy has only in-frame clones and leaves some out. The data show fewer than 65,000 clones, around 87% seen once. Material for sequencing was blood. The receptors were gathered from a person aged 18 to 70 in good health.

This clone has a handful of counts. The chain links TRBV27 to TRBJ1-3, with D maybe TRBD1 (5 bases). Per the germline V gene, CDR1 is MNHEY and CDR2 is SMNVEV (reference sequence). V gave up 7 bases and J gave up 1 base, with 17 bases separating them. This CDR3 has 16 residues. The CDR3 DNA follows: TGTGCCAGCAAGGCAACCCCGGGACGATCTGGAAACACCATATATTTT. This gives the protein CASKATPGRSGNTIYF.

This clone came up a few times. Written as DNA, the CDR3 is TGTGCCAGCAGCTTCGTGGGAAGTCGTGGCTACACCTTC. This sequence encodes CASSFVGSRGYTF. The chain uses TRBV5-5 and TRBJ1-2; D is unclear. The CDR3 sequence is 13 residues long. CDR1 is SGHKS and CDR2 is YYEKEE in the germline V gene (reference sequence). Trimming pared 2 bases from V and 7 bases from J, leaving 12 bases between.

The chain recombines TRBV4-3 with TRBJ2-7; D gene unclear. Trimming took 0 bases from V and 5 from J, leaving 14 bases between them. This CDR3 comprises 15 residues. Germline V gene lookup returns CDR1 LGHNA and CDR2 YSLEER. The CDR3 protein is CASSQDPIPTHEQYF. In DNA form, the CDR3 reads TGCGCCAGCAGCCAAGATCCCATCCCAACCCACGAGCAGTACTTC.

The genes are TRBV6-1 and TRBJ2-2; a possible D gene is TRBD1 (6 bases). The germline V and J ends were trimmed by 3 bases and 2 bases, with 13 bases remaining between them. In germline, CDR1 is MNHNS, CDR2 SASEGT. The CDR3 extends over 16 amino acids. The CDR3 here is CASSEAQGLNTGELFF. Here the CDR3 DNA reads TGTGCCAGCAGTGAGGCTCAGGGGCTAAACACCGGGGAGCTGTTTTTT.

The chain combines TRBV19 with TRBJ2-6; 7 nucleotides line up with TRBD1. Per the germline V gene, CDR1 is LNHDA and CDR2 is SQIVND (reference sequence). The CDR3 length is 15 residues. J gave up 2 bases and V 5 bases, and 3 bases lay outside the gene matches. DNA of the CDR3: TGTGCCAGTAGTCCAACAGGGGCTGGGGCCAACGTCCTGACTTTC. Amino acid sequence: CASSPTGAGANVLTF. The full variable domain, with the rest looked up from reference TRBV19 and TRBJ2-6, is DGGITQSPKYLFRKEGQNVTLSCEQNLNHDAMYWYRQDPGQGLRLIYYSQIVNDFQKGDIAEGYSVSREKKESFPLTVTSAQKNPTAFYLCASSPTGAGANVLTFGAGSRLTVL.

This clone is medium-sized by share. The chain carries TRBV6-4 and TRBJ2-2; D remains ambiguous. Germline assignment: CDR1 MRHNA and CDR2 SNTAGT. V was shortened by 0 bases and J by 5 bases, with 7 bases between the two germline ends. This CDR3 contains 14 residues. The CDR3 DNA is TGTGCCAGCAGTGACTCGGCGGAGACCGGGGAGCTGTTTTTT. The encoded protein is CASSDSAETGELFF.

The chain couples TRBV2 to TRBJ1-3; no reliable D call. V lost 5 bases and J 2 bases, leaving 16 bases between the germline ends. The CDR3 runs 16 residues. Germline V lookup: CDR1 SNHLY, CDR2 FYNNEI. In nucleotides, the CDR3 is TGTGCCAGCAGTCCCCGGCCGGAGGGAACTGGAAACACCATATATTTT. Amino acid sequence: CASSPRPEGTGNTIYF.

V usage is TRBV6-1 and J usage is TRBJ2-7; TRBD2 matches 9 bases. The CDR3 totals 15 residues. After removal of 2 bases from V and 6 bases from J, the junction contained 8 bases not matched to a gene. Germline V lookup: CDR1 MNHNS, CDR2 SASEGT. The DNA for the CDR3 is TGTGCCAGCAGTGAATGGGCGGGAGGGCCGTCCGAGCAGTACTTC. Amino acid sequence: CASSEWAGGPSEQYF.

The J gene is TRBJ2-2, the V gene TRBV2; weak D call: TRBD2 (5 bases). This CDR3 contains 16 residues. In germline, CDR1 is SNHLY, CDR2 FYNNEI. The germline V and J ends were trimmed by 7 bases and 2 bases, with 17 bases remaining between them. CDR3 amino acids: CASNQLPGFNTGELFF. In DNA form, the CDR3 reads TGTGCCAGCAACCAATTACCGGGATTCAACACCGGGGAGCTGTTTTTT.

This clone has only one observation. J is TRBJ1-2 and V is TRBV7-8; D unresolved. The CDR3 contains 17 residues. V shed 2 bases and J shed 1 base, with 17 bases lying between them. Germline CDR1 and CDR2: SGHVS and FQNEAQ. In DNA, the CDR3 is TGTGCCAGCAGCTTAACCGGGTTCCAATACAATAACTATGGCTACACCTTC. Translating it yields CASSLTGFQYNNYGYTF.

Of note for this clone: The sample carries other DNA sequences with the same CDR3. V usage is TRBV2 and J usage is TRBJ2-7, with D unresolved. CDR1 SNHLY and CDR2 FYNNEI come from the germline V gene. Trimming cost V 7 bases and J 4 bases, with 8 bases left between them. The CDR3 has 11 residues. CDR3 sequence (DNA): TGTGCCAGCACACAAGCGTACGAGCAGTACTTC. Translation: CASTQAYEQYF.

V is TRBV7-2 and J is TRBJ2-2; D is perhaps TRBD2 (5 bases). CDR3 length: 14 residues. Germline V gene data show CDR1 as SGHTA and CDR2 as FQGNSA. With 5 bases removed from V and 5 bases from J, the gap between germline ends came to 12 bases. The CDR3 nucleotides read TGTGCCAGCAGCGTAACTAGAATTACCGGGGAGCTGTTTTTT. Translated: CASSVTRITGELFF.

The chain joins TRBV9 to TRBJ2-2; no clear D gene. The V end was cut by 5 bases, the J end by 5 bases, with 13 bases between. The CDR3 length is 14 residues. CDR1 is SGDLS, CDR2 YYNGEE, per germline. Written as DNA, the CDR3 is TGTGCCAGCAGTCTTCAAGAGTTTACCGGGGAGCTGTTTTTT. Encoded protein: CASSLQEFTGELFF.

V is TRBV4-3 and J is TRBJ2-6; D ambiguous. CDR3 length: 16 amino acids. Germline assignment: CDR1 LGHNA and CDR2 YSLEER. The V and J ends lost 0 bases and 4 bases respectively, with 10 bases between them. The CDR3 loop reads CASSQDWGTGANVLTF. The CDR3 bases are TGCGCCAGCAGCCAAGATTGGGGTACCGGGGCCAACGTCCTGACTTTC.

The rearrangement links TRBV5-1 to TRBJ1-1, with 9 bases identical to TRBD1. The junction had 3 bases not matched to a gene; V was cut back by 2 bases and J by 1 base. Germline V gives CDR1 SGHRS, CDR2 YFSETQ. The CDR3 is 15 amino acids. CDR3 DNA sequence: TGCGCCAGCAGCTTCTACAGGGGGCAGAACACTGAAGCTTTCTTT. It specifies CASSFYRGQNTEAFF.

CDR3 coding DNA: TGTGCCACCAGCAGAGCCAGGGTTGCCGGGGAGCTGTTTTTT. Amino acids: CATSRARVAGELFF. The chain recombines TRBV15 with TRBJ2-2; weak D call: TRBD1 (5 bases). CDR1 is LNHNV, CDR2 YYDKDF, per germline (reference sequence). The CDR3 totals 14 residues. The V gene lost 1 base and the J gene lost 6 bases, with 9 bases spanning the gap.

CDR3 sequence: CASSPGTPRSGELFF. CDR3 sequence (DNA): TGTGCCAGCTCACCAGGGACACCCCGCTCCGGGGAGCTGTTTTTT. The chain is built from TRBV18 and TRBJ2-2; weak D call: TRBD1 (6 bases). Trimming took 2 bases from V and 6 from J, leaving 13 bases between them. Germline CDR1 is KGHSH and CDR2 is LQKENI. This CDR3 comprises 15 residues.

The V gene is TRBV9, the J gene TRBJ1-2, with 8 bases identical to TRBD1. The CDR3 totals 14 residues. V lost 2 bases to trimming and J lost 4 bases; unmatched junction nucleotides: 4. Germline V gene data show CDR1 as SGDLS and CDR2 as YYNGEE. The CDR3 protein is CASSVQGALYGYTF. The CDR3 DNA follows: TGTGCCAGCAGCGTTCAGGGGGCTCTCTATGGCTACACCTTC. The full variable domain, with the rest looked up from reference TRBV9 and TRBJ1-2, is DSGVTQTPKHLITATGQRVTLRCSPRSGDLSVYWYQQSLDQGLQFLIQYYNGEERAKGNILERFSAQQFPDLHSELNLSSLELGDSALYFCASSVQGALYGYTFGSGTRLTVV.

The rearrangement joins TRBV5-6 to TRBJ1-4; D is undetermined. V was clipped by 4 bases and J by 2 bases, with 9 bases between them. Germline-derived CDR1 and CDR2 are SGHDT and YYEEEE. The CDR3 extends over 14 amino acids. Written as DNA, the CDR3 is TGTGCCAGCAGCCGAGCGGGGACTAATGAAAAACTGTTTTTT. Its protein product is CASSRAGTNEKLFF. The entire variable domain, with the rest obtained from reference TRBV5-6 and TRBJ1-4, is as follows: DAGVTQSPTHLIKTRGQQVTLRCSPKSGHDTVSWYQQALGQGPQFIFQYYEEEERQRGNFPDRFSGHQFPNYSSELNVNALLLGDSALYLCASSRAGTNEKLFFGSGTQLSVL.

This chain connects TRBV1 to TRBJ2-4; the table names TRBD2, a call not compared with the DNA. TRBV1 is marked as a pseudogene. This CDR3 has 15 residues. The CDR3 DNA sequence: TGCACCAGCAGCCATCGTGGGGGGGCCAAAAACATTCAGTACTTC. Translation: CTSSHRGGAKNIQYF.

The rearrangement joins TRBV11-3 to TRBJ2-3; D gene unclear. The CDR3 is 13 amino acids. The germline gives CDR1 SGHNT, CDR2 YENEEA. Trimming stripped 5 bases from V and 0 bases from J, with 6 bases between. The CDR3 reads CASSGSSTDTQYF. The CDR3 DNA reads TGTGCCAGCAGCGGATCTAGCACAGATACGCAGTATTTT.

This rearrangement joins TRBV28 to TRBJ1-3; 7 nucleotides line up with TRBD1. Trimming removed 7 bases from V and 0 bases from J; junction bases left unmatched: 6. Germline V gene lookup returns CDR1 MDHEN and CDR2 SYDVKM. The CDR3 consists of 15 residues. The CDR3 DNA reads TGTGCCAGCAACGAAAACAGGGGCTCTGGAAACACCATATATTTT. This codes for CASNENRGSGNTIYF.

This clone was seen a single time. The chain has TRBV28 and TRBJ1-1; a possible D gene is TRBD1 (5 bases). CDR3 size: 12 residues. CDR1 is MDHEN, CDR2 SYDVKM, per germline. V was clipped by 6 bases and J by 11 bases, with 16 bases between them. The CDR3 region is CASSPGTVNAFF. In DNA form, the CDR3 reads TGTGCCAGCAGCCCGGGGACGGTGAACGCTTTCTTT. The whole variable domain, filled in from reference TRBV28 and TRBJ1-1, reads DVKVTQSSRYLVKRTGEKVFLECVQDMDHENMFWYRQDPGLGLRLIYFSYDVKMKEKGDIPEGYSVSREKKERFSLILESASTNQTSMYLCASSPGTVNAFFGQGTRLTVV.

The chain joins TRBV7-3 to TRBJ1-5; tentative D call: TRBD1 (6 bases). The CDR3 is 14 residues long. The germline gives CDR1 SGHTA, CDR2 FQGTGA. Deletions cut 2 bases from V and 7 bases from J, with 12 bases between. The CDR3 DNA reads TGTGCCAGCAGCTTATCGACAGGTTCGCAGCCCCAGCATTTT. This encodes CASSLSTGSQPQHF.

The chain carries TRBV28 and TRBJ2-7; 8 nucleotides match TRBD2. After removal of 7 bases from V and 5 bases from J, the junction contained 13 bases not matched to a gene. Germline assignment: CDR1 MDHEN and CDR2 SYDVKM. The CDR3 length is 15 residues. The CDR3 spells CASTDSGGNSDEQYF. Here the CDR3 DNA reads TGTGCCAGCACCGATTCGGGGGGGAACTCTGACGAGCAGTACTTC. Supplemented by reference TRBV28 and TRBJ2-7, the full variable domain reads DVKVTQSSRYLVKRTGEKVFLECVQDMDHENMFWYRQDPGLGLRLIYFSYDVKMKEKGDIPEGYSVSREKKERFSLILESASTNQTSMYLCASTDSGGNSDEQYFGPGTRLTVT.

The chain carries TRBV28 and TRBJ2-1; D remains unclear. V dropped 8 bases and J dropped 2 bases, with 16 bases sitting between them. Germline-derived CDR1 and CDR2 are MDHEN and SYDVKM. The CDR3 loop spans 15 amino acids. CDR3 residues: CASQLTVITYNEQFF. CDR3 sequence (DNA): TGTGCCAGCCAACTTACAGTGATCACCTACAATGAGCAGTTCTTC.

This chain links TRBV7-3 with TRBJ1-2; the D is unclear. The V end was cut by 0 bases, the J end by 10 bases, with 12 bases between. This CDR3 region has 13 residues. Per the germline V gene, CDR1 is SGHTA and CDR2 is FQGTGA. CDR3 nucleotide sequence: TGTGCCAGCAGCTTAACGTCGGATTCTTCCTACACCTTC. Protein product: CASSLTSDSSYTF.

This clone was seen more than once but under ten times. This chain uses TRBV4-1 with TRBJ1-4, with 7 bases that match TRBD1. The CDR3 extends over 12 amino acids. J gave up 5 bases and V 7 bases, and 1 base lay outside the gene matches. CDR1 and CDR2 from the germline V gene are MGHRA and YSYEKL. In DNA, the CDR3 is TGCGCCAGCATGGGACAGAATGAAAAACTGTTTTTT. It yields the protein CASMGQNEKLFF.

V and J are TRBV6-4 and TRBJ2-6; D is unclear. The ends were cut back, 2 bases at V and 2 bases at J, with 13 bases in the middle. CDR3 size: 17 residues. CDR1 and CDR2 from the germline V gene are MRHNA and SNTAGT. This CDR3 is CASSDGAGGPGANVLTF. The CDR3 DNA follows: TGTGCCAGCAGTGACGGAGCCGGCGGACCTGGGGCCAACGTCCTGACTTTC.

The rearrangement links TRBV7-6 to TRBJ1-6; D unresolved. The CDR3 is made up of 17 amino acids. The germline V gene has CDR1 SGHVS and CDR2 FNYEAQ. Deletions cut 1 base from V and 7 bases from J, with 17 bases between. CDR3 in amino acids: CASSLGVRAALNSPLHF. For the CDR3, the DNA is TGTGCCAGCAGCTTAGGGGTCCGGGCTGCACTCAATTCACCCCTCCACTTT.

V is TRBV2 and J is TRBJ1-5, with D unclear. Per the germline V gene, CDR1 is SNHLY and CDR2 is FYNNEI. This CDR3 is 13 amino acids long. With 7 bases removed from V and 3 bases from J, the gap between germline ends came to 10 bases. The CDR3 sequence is CASTREINQPQHF. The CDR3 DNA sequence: TGTGCCAGCACCCGGGAGATCAATCAGCCCCAGCATTTT.

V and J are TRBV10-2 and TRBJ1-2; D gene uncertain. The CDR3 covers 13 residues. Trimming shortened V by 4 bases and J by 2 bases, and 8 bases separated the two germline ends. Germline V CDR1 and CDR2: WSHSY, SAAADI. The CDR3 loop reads CASSASTNYGYTF. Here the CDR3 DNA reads TGCGCCAGCAGTGCCAGTACCAACTATGGCTACACCTTC.